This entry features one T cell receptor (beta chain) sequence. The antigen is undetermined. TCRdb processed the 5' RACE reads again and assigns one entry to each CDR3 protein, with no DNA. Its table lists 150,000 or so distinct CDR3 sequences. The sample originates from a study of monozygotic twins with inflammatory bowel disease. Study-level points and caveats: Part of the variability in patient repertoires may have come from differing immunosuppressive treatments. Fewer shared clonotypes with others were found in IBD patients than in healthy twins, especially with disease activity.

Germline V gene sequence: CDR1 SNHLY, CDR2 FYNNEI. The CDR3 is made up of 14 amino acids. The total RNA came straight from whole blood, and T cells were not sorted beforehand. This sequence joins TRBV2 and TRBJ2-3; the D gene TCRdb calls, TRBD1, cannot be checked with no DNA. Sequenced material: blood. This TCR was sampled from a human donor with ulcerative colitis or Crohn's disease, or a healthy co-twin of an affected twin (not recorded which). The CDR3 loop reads CASSGSQGIDTQYF.